This T cell receptor (beta chain) was identified in a study of control samples from healthy donors and cancer patients. CDR3 length: 15 amino acids. Trimming pared 9 bases from V and 2 bases from J, leaving 20 bases between. Germline-derived CDR1 and CDR2 are MDHEN and SYDVKM. Sequenced by immunoSEQ multiplex PCR; TCRdb stores in-frame clones only, minus some. The table has roughly 55,000 clones, approximately 91% seen once. This sequence joins TRBV28 and TRBJ2-7; the D gene could be TRBD1 or TRBD2 (5 bases each). Sequences were obtained from blood. The source of this sequence is a man aged 45-65 years in good health. The CDR3 spells CASIPRDPLPYEQYF. The CDR3 bases are TGTGCCAGTATACCTAGGGACCCACTACCCTACGAGCAGTACTTC.